This T cell receptor (beta chain) was documented in a study of CD8 T cells in Susac syndrome. As for this clonotype: Its specificity is not known.

General study findings and limits: Only a relatively small number of individuals were included in the TCR sequencing and HLA analysis.

V lost 0 bases and J 5 bases, leaving 16 bases between the germline ends. Germline CDR1 reads MGHRA; CDR2 reads YSYEKL. This CDR3 has 17 amino acids. Random hexamers served to reverse transcribe about 0.5 to 1 ug RNA. It was immunoSEQ multiplex PCR that amplified TCR beta CDR3 across 54 Vbeta and 13 Jbeta. One entry per CDR3 protein results from TCRdb running MiXCR on the immunoSEQ multiplex PCR reads. The sample includes 250,000 to 300,000 distinct CDR3 sequences, about 85% seen only once; the top ten take 0.11%. The sequenced target, TCR beta, came from blood CD8+ and CD4+ T cells. CD8+ and CD4+ T cells were negatively isolated; TEMRA cells were FACS-enriched.

The receptor was derived from a human donor with multiple sclerosis. The sample comprised CD8+ T cells from PBMCs. The gene calls are TRBV4-1 and TRBJ2-2; no clear D. The CDR3 sequence: CASSQESHSELTGELFF. For the CDR3, the DNA is TGCGCCAGCAGCCAAGAGTCACATTCGGAATTAACCGGGGAGCTGTTTTTT.